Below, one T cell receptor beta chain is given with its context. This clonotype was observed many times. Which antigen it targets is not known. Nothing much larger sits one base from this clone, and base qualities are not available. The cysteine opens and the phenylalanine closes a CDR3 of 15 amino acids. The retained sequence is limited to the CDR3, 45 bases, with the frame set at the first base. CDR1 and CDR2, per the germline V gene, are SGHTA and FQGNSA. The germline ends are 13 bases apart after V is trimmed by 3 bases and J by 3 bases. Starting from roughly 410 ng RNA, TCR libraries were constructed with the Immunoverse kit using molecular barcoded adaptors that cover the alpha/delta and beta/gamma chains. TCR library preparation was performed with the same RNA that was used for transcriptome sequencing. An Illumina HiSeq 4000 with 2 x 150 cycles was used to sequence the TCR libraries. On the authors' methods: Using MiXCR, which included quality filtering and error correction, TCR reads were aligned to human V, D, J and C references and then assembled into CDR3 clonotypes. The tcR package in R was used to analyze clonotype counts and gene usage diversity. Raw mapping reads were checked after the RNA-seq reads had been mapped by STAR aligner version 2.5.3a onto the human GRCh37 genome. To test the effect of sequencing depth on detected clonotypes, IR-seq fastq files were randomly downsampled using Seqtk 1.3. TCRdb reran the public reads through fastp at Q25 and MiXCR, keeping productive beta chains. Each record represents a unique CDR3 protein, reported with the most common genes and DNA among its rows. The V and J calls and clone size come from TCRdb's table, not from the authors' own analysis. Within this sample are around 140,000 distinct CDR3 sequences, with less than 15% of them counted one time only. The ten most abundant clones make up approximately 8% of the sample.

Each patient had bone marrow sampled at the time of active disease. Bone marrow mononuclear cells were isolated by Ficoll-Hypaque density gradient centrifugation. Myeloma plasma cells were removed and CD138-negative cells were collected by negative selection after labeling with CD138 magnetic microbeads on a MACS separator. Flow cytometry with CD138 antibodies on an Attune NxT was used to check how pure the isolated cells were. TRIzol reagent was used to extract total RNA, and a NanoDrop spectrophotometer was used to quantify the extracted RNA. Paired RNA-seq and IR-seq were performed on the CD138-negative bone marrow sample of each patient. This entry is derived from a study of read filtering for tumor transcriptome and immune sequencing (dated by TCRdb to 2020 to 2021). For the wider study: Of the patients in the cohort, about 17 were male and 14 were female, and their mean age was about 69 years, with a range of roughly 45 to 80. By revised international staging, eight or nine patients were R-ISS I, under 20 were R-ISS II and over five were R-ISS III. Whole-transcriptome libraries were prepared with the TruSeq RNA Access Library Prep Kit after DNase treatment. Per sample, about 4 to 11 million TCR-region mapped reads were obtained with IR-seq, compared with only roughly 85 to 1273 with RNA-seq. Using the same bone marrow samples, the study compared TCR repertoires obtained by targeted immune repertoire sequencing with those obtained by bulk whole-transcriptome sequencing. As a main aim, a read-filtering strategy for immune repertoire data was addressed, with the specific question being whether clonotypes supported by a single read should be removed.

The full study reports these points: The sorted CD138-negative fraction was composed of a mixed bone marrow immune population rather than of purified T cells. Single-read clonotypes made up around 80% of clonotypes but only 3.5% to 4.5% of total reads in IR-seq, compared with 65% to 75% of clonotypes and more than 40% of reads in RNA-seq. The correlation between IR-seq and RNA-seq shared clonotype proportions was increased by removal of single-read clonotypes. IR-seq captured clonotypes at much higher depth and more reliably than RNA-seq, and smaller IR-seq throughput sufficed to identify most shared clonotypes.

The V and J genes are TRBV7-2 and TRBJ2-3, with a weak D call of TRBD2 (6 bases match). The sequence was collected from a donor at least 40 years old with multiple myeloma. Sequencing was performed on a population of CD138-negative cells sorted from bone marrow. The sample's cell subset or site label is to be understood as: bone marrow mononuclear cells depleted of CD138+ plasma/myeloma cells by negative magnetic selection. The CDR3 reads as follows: CASSFSLALTDTQYF. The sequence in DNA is TGTGCCAGCAGCTTTAGTCTAGCGTTAACAGATACGCAGTATTTT.